These 13 T cell receptor beta chains originate from one sample sequenced in a study of T cells after yellow fever vaccination. One entry per CDR3 protein results from TCRdb running MiXCR on the 5' RACE reads. The sample yields 200,000 to 300,000 distinct CDR3 sequences, 10% to 15% seen once. The sequencing used CD4+ T cells sorted from PBMCs, collected 45 days after the yellow fever booster vaccination. All receptors derive from a man aged 30 to 45 who received the YFV17D yellow fever vaccine.

The chain carries TRBV30 and TRBJ2-3, with D possibly called TRBD1 or TRBD2 (5 bases each). Germline V CDR1 and CDR2: GTSNPN, SVGIG (reference sequence). The CDR3 length is 13 residues. The CDR3 spells CAGTGTNTDTQYF. Written as DNA, the CDR3 is TGTGCTGGGACCGGGACCAACACAGATACGCAGTATTTT.

The V call is TRBV20-1, the J call TRBJ2-1; 8 bases are a match to TRBD2. The CDR3 consists of 15 residues. Per the germline V gene, CDR1 is DFQATT and CDR2 is SNEGSKA (reference sequence). V trimming: 0 bases; J trimming: 9 bases; junction bases outside the gene matches: 10. CDR3 sequence reads: CSARDTSGSRFEQFF. The CDR3 bases are TGCAGTGCTAGAGATACCAGCGGGAGTAGGTTTGAGCAGTTCTTC.

V is TRBV7-9 and J is TRBJ1-6; possible D gene TRBD1, 5 bases. Between the trimmed V and J ends, which lost 3 bases and 9 bases, there was a span of 15 bases. Germline values: CDR1 SEHNR, CDR2 FQNEAQ (reference sequence). This CDR3 is 15 amino acids long. As DNA, the CDR3 is TGTGCCAGCAGCTTGGGCGCTCGAAGGGGTTCACCCCTCCACTTT. It encodes CASSLGARRGSPLHF. Full variable domain (missing parts from reference TRBV7-9 and TRBJ1-6): DTGVSQNPRHKITKRGQNVTFRCDPISEHNRLYWYRQTLGQGPEFLTYFQNEAQLEKSRLLSDRFSAERPKGSFSTLEIQRTEQGDSAMYLCASSLGARRGSPLHFGNGTRLTVT.

V gene TRBV25-1 combines with J gene TRBJ1-6; D gene ambiguous. There are 13 residues in the CDR3. Germline V gene data show CDR1 as MGHDK and CDR2 as SYGVNS. V dropped 1 base and J dropped 15 bases, with 13 bases sitting between them. CDR3 nucleotide sequence: TGTGCCAGCAGTGAATTGGAGAATGGGTACCTCCACTTT. Protein product: CASSELENGYLHF.

The chain recombines TRBV20-1 with TRBJ2-7, with D possibly being TRBD1 or TRBD2 (6 bases each). The germline gives CDR1 DFQATT, CDR2 SNEGSKA (reference sequence). The CDR3 length is 13 residues. The V end was cut by 4 bases, the J end by 4 bases, with 14 bases between. Here the CDR3 reads CSAIDTGRYEQYF. Written as DNA, the CDR3 is TGCAGTGCTATAGACACAGGGAGGTACGAGCAGTACTTC.

This clonotype was seen more than once but under ten times. The gene calls are TRBV5-4 and TRBJ2-6; 8 bases fit TRBD2. Germline assignment: CDR1 SGHNT and CDR2 YYREEE (reference sequence). This CDR3 has 17 residues. The trim removed 2 bases at V and 4 bases at J, leaving 8 bases unmatched. For the CDR3, the DNA is TGTGCCAGCAGCTTTAGCGGGACGCCCGCGGGGGCCAACGTCCTGACTTTC. Translating gives CASSFSGTPAGANVLTF.

The rearrangement links TRBV10-3 to TRBJ2-1; D is uncertain. CDR3 length equals 13 residues. Trimming pared 1 base from V and 8 bases from J, leaving 9 bases between. Germline V lookup: CDR1 ENHRY, CDR2 SYGVKD. The CDR3 loop is CAISEFSQDEQFF. The CDR3 nucleotides are TGTGCCATCAGTGAGTTTAGTCAGGATGAGCAGTTCTTC.

The rearrangement links TRBV7-9 to TRBJ2-3; possibly TRBD2 for D (5 bases). V shed 3 bases and J shed 0 bases, with 10 bases lying between them. This CDR3 has 15 amino acids. Germline V gives CDR1 SEHNR, CDR2 FQNEAQ (reference sequence). DNA of the CDR3: TGTGCCAGCAGCTTGTGGGAGATGAGCACAGATACGCAGTATTTT. The encoded protein is CASSLWEMSTDTQYF.

This clonotype has more than one count but fewer than ten. This chain uses TRBV6-2 or TRBV6-3 with TRBJ2-7; possibly TRBD2 for D (5 bases). The V end lost 9 bases, the J end lost 0 bases, and 27 bases lay between the germline ends. Germline-derived CDR1 and CDR2 are MNHEY and SVGEGT. The CDR3 runs 18 residues. In DNA form, the CDR3 reads TGTGCCAGTCGAAGCATTGCAGGAGGCACCAGGAGCTCCTACGAGCAGTACTTC. Its protein is CASRSIAGGTRSSYEQYF.

V usage is TRBV6-5 and J usage is TRBJ1-2, with D hard to call. There are 15 residues in the CDR3. Trimming removed 0 bases at V and 3 bases at J, with 11 bases between. From germline, CDR1 is MNHEY and CDR2 SVGAGI. The CDR3 DNA follows: TGTGCCAGCAGTTACTCAGGTGGAAAGGACTATGGCTACACCTTC. Translating gives CASSYSGGKDYGYTF.

This chain joins TRBV6-5 and TRBJ2-6; TRBD2 aligns across 7 bases. Germline lookup yields CDR1 MNHEY and CDR2 SVGAGI. Germline trimming cut 4 bases from V and 1 base from J; bases unmatched to any gene: 1. The CDR3 consists of 15 residues. The CDR3 spells CASSWGGSGANVLTF. For the CDR3, the DNA is TGTGCCAGCAGTTGGGGGGGTTCTGGGGCCAACGTCCTGACTTTC.

This chain joins TRBV5-1 and TRBJ2-2; 9 bases agree with TRBD2. Trimming cost V 4 bases and J 3 bases; bases outside gene matches: 7. Germline CDR1 reads SGHRS; CDR2 reads YFSETQ. The CDR3 runs to 16 residues. CDR3 bases: TGCGCCAGCAGCCCCCGAGCGGGAGGTGACACCGGGGAGCTGTTTTTT. It translates to CASSPRAGGDTGELFF.

This clonotype showed up just a few times. The chain uses TRBV20-1 and TRBJ2-1, with 8 positions matching TRBD2. The CDR3 loop spans 19 amino acids. With 0 bases clipped from V and 1 base from J, the junction kept 14 bases outside the gene matches. Germline values: CDR1 DFQATT, CDR2 SNEGSKA (reference sequence). For the CDR3, the DNA is TGCAGTGCTAGAGATTTGAGAGCGGGGGTTGCCCTATCCTACAATGAGCAGTTCTTC. This translates into CSARDLRAGVALSYNEQFF.